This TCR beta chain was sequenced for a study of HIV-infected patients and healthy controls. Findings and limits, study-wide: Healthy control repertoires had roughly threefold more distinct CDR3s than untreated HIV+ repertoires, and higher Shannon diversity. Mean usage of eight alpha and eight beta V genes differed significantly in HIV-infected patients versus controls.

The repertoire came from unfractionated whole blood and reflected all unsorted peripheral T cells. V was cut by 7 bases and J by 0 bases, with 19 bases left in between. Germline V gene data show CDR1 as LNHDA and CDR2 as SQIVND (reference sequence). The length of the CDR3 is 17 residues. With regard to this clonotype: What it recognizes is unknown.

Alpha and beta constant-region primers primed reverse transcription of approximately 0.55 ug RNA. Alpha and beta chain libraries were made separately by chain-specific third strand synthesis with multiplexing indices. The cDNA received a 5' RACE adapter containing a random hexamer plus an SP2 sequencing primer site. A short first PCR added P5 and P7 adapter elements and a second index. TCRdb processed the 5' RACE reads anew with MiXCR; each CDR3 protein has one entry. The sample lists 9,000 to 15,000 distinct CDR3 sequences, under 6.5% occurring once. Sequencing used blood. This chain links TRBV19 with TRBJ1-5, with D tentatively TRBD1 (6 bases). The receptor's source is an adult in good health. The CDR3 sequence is CASTTATGPYSNQPQHF. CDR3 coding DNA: TGTGCCAGTACTACCGCCACAGGGCCTTATAGCAATCAGCCCCAGCATTTT.